Listed below are T cell receptor beta chains from one sample, sequenced in a study. TCRdb analysed the 5' RACE reads with MiXCR anew, one entry per CDR3 protein. This sample carries 50,000 to 65,000 distinct CDR3 sequences, less than 25% of them seen once, and the ten largest clones take 3.2%. Sequenced: tumor-infiltrating Tregs sorted from the breast tumor. The receptor source for this set is a female donor with breast cancer. The CDR3 runs from the conserved cysteine through the conserved F or W. A D gene is named only where the DNA matches it firmly. Clone size is not always given. Where it is, it says once, few, many or a class for expanded clones.

V	J	size	D	DNA	CDR3
TRBV9	TRBJ1-1	NA	NA	TGTGCCAGCAACCCCCGGACAAACCGGGACACTGAAGCTTTCTTT	CASNPRTNRDTEAFF
TRBV12-3/TRBV12-4	TRBJ2-7	few	NA	TGTGCCAGCAGTTCGGACGGGGGAACATACGAGCAGTACTTC	CASSSDGGTYEQYF
TRBV28	TRBJ2-3	NA	TRBD2	TGTGCCAGCAGGGGGACTAGCGGGAGGGTGGGAGATACGCAGTATTTT	CASRGTSGRVGDTQYF
TRBV29-1	TRBJ1-2	medium-sized	TRBD1	TGCAGCGTTATGCAGGGGGCTAACTATGGCTACACCTTC	CSVMQGANYGYTF
TRBV4-1	TRBJ2-6	NA	NA	TGCGCCAGCAGCCACAGGGGTTATGGGGCCAACGTCCTGACTTTC	CASSHRGYGANVLTF
TRBV29-1	TRBJ2-7	many	NA	TGCAGCGCCAAAAACTCCTACGAGCAGTACTTC	CSAKNSYEQYF
TRBV7-8	TRBJ2-1	NA	NA	TGTGCCTGCAGCGTATACAATGAGCAGTTCTTC	CACSVYNEQFF
TRBV12-3/TRBV12-4	TRBJ1-2	NA	NA	TGTTCCAGCGGTAACCTAGGGTTCGGAGGCTACACCTTC	CSSGNLGFGGYTF
TRBV24-1	TRBJ2-3	many	TRBD1	TGTGCCACCAGTGATCGACAGGGGAAGAGTACAGATACGCAGTATTTT	CATSDRQGKSTDTQYF
TRBV20-1	TRBJ1-2	NA	TRBD1	TGCAGTGCCCCTGATCCGGACAGGGGCTACGGCCACACCTTC	CSAPDPDRGYGHTF
TRBV3-1	TRBJ1-5	NA	NA	TGTGCCAGCAGCCAAGGGATTCGGAGCAATCAGCCCCAGCATTTT	CASSQGIRSNQPQHF
TRBV7-2	TRBJ2-1	few	NA	TGTGCCAGCAGCTTAGCGTCAGCTAATGAGCAGTTCTTC	CASSLASANEQFF
TRBV20-1	TRBJ2-3	many	TRBD2	TGCAGTGCTAGCGGGAGGGCAGATACGCAGTATTTT	CSASGRADTQYF
TRBV19	TRBJ2-5	few	TRBD2	TGTGCCAGTAGCTCGACTAGCGGGATCCAAGAGACCCAGTACTTC	CASSSTSGIQETQYF
TRBV5-1	TRBJ1-2	NA	TRBD1	TGCGCCAGCAGCTCTCCGGACAGGGGGGACTATGGCTACACCTTC	CASSSPDRGDYGYTF
TRBV28	TRBJ2-7	NA	NA	TGTGCCAGCAAGCCGGGGAACTACGAGCAGTACTTC	CASKPGNYEQYF
TRBV5-1	TRBJ1-2	many	NA	TGCGCCAGCAGCTTGGGACAGGAAATTGGCTACACCTTC	CASSLGQEIGYTF
TRBV12-3/TRBV12-4	TRBJ2-7	few	TRBD1	TGTGCCATTCCGGTAGGGACAGGGGAGGACGAGCAGTACTTC	CAIPVGTGEDEQYF
TRBV29-1	TRBJ2-2	few	NA	TGCAGCGTTGGGGGCGACAGGACCGGGGAGCTGTTTTTT	CSVGGDRTGELFF
TRBV7-8	TRBJ2-3	few	NA	TGTGCCAGCAGCTTTAGTATTTCCGGCTATACGCATACGCAGTATTTT	CASSFSISGYTHTQYF
TRBV5-6	TRBJ2-5	NA	NA	TGTGCCAGCAGCTTGGGAGTTTTAGGAGAGACCCAGTACTTC	CASSLGVLGETQYF
TRBV20-1	TRBJ2-3	many	TRBD1	TGCAGTGCTAGAGCCCCACAGGGGGCGGCTAGCACAGATACGCAGTATTTT	CSARAPQGAASTDTQYF
TRBV20-1	TRBJ2-1	NA	NA	TGCAGTGCTAGAGACCCCAGACACTACAATGAGCAGTTCTTC	CSARDPRHYNEQFF
TRBV7-2	TRBJ1-2	many	NA	TGTGCCAGCAGCTTACAACAGGGACTAGGCTATGGCTACACCTTC	CASSLQQGLGYGYTF
TRBV7-2	TRBJ2-7	many	TRBD2	TGTGCCAGCAGCTTAGACGGGGGGGCCTACGAGCAGTACTTC	CASSLDGGAYEQYF
TRBV7-2	TRBJ1-2	few	NA	TGTGCCAGCGGCATCAGAGTCACTAACTATGGCTACACCTTC	CASGIRVTNYGYTF
TRBV5-4	TRBJ2-5	NA	NA	TGTGCCAGCAGCAGAATGGGGCGCGGCAGCTTCCAAGAGACCCAGTACTTC	CASSRMGRGSFQETQYF
TRBV15	TRBJ2-7	NA	NA	TGTGCCACCAGCAGAGATCTGGATTCCTACGAGCAGTACTTC	CATSRDLDSYEQYF
TRBV7-2	TRBJ2-7	many	NA	TGTGCCAGCAGCTTAATGGCATCCTACGAGCAGTACTTC	CASSLMASYEQYF
TRBV5-1	TRBJ2-1	few	TRBD1	TGCGCCAGCAGCCCTGGCCACCGGGACAGCCTTGAGCAGTTCTTC	CASSPGHRDSLEQFF
TRBV5-6	TRBJ2-2	NA	TRBD2	TGTGCCAGCAGCTTGAGCGGGAGCTACACCGGGGAGCTGTTTTTT	CASSLSGSYTGELFF
TRBV7-2	TRBJ2-3	many	NA	TGTGCCAGCAGTCAACCCACAGATACGCAGTATTTT	CASSQPTDTQYF
TRBV11-1	TRBJ2-5	NA	NA	TGTGCCAGCAGCTCCCGAGAGCGGAGGTACCAAGAGACCCAGTACTTC	CASSSRERRYQETQYF
TRBV9	TRBJ2-3	NA	TRBD2	TGTGCCAGCAGCGTAGATCCTAGCGGGGGGGCAGATACGCAGTATTTT	CASSVDPSGGADTQYF
TRBV28	TRBJ2-5	NA	TRBD2	TGTGCCAGCTGCAAAACCGGGGCTAGCGGGGGTCGGGAGACCCAGTACTTC	CASCKTGASGGRETQYF
TRBV12-3/TRBV12-4	TRBJ1-2	many	NA	TGTGCCAGCAGTTTAGCCCCAGGGAGCGATGGCTACACCTTC	CASSLAPGSDGYTF
TRBV5-1	TRBJ1-2	NA	TRBD1	TGCGCCGGCAGCATCGAACCCGGGACAGGGAGAGGCTACACCTTC	CAGSIEPGTGRGYTF
TRBV7-9	TRBJ2-6	NA	NA	TGTGCCAGCGACGAGGGGGCTGGGGCCAACGTCCTGACTTTC	CASDEGAGANVLTF
TRBV10-3	TRBJ2-7	NA	NA	TGTGCCATCAGTGAGTCGTGGGGGCTAGCGAGCTCCTACGAGCAGTACTTC	CAISESWGLASSYEQYF
TRBV7-2	TRBJ2-7	NA	TRBD1	TGTGCCAGCAGCGTCTACAGGGGGAAGCAGTACTTC	CASSVYRGKQYF
TRBV4-1	TRBJ2-7	many	NA	TGCGCCAGCAGCCAAGATGGAAAAAAAGGGTACGAGCAGTACTTC	CASSQDGKKGYEQYF
TRBV18	TRBJ2-3	few	NA	TGTGCCAGCTTGAGCGGGAGCACAGATACGCAGTATTTT	CASLSGSTDTQYF
TRBV3-1	TRBJ2-1	few	NA	TGTGCCAGCAGCCAAGTCAGCTTCTATGGGTCCTACAATGAGCAGTTCTTC	CASSQVSFYGSYNEQFF
TRBV20-1	TRBJ1-6	NA	TRBD1	TGCAGTGCTAGAGCGGAAGGGGGCAATTCACCCCTCCACTTT	CSARAEGGNSPLHF
TRBV7-2	TRBJ2-3	many	NA	TGTGCCAGCAGCTTCGACGCTACCTTGGGCACGCAGTATTTT	CASSFDATLGTQYF
TRBV2	TRBJ1-5	NA	NA	TGTGCCAGCAGTGAAGGCCGATTGATTTATAGCAATCAGCCCCAGCATTTT	CASSEGRLIYSNQPQHF
TRBV20-1	TRBJ2-2	NA	NA	TGCAGTGCTAGAGTGGGGGGGAACACCGGGGAGCTGTTTTTT	CSARVGGNTGELFF
TRBV4-1	TRBJ2-7	few	NA	TGCGCCAGCAGCCAAGAATTCAGGGAACTTAGCTCCTACGAGCAGTACTTC	CASSQEFRELSSYEQYF
TRBV2	TRBJ1-5	few	TRBD1	TGTGCCAGCAGTGTTGGACAGGTAAATCAGCCCCAGCATTTT	CASSVGQVNQPQHF
TRBV28	TRBJ1-1	many	NA	TGTGCCAGCAGCCCCCACCTCGGACAGAAGACTGAAGCTTTCTTT	CASSPHLGQKTEAFF
TRBV5-1	TRBJ2-7	many	TRBD1	TGCGCCAGCACTACCGGGACAGGGAATCTCGAGCAGTACTTC	CASTTGTGNLEQYF
TRBV7-2	TRBJ2-3	NA	NA	TGTGCCAGCAGCTTAGGCGGGGGCCACGGCACAGATACGCAGTATTTT	CASSLGGGHGTDTQYF
TRBV24-1	TRBJ2-3	few	NA	TGTGCCACCAGTGACGGGACAAGGTCGGCAGATACGCAGTATTTT	CATSDGTRSADTQYF
TRBV25-1	TRBJ1-1	few	NA	TGTGCCAGCAGTGATTACAGGGCGGCTTTCTTT	CASSDYRAAFF
TRBV2	TRBJ2-7	few	TRBD2	TGTGCCAGCAGTGAGACTAGCGGGAGAATCAGGGCCTACGAGCAGTACTTC	CASSETSGRIRAYEQYF